The 31 T cell receptor beta chains below all came from one sample that was sequenced in a study of response to subunit inactivated influenza vaccine (dated by TCRdb to the late 2010s). Library creation used RT-PCR. Sequencing used an Illumina HiSeq 2500. TCRdb reran the public reads through fastp at Q25 and MiXCR, keeping productive beta chains. Rows are unified per CDR3 protein, each entry keeping the most common DNA and genes. For this sample there are a few hundred thousand distinct CDR3 sequences; around 15% appear just once. Over 8.5% of the sample is taken by the ten largest. The specimen comprised PBMCs from blood, sampled approximately 13 days after vaccination. All receptors derive from a man between 45 and 60 years old who received an inactivated influenza vaccine. Donor details come from another sample of the same person, matched by shared clones.

The chain couples TRBV5-1 to TRBJ2-3, with D perhaps given as TRBD1 or TRBD2 (5 bases each). Trimming left V 10 bases short and J 1 base short, with 16 bases between. The CDR3 extends over 14 amino acids. CDR1 and CDR2 (germline): SGHRS, YFSETQ. CDR3 nucleotide sequence: TGCGCCGGCTTTGGGGGACCTCGCACAGATACGCAGTATTTT. Residues: CAGFGGPRTDTQYF.

This sequence joins TRBV28 and TRBJ2-2; the D gene is possibly TRBD1 (6 bases). This CDR3 contains 18 residues. The V gene lost 3 bases and the J gene lost 0 bases, with 17 bases spanning the gap. Per germline, CDR1 MDHEN and CDR2 SYDVKM. CDR3 in amino acids: CASSFQTGHPPNTGELFF. CDR3 DNA: TGTGCCAGCAGTTTTCAAACGGGACACCCGCCGAACACCGGGGAGCTGTTTTTT.

This clonotype has only a few counts. Relative to the germline gene, one junction end is altered; a read error may explain this. V usage is TRBV5-8 and J usage is TRBJ1-5; D uncertain. Looked up from germline, CDR1 is SGHTS and CDR2 is YDEGEE. The CDR3 loop spans 15 amino acids. The CDR3 loop reads CASSLSGPRGQPQHF. In DNA form, the CDR3 reads TGTGCTAGCAGCTTATCAGGTCCCCGGGGTCAGCCCCAGCATTTT.

The chain has TRBV15 and TRBJ2-5, with D possibly matching TRBD2 (5 bases). The CDR3 runs to 15 residues. With 0 bases removed from V and 7 bases from J, the gap between germline ends came to 15 bases. CDR1 and CDR2 (germline): LNHNV, YYDKDF (reference sequence). The CDR3 DNA sequence: TGTGCCACCAGCAGAGATGAGGGAAGGTCTTGGACCCAGTACTTC. This sequence encodes CATSRDEGRSWTQYF.

This clonotype was found many times. The chain combines TRBV24-1 with TRBJ2-7, with D possibly matching TRBD2 (5 bases). The CDR3 contains 13 residues. Germline-derived CDR1 and CDR2 are KGHDR and SFDVKD. The V gene lost 4 bases and the J gene lost 7 bases, with 13 bases spanning the gap. The CDR3 loop reads CATSERASREQYF. CDR3 DNA: TGTGCCACCAGTGAGAGGGCCTCGCGGGAGCAGTACTTC.

This chain links TRBV10-3 with TRBJ1-1; D may be TRBD1 (5 bases). CDR3 length: 13 residues. V lost 7 bases, J lost 1 base, and 10 bases lay in between. Germline V gene lookup returns CDR1 ENHRY and CDR2 SYGVKD. The CDR3, as DNA: TGTGCCATCAAAGAACAGGCGAACACTGAAGCTTTCTTT. Translating gives CAIKEQANTEAFF.

The chain has TRBV7-6 and TRBJ2-7, with 9 bases matching TRBD2. In germline, CDR1 is SGHVS, CDR2 FNYEAQ. The V segment lost 1 base and the J segment 3 bases; nucleotides outside the gene matches: 7. The CDR3 has 16 residues. DNA of the CDR3: TGTGCCAGCAGCTTAGGGAGCGGGACTAGCATCTACGAGCAGTACTTC. Translated, it gives CASSLGSGTSIYEQYF.

This clonotype showed up many times. The gene calls are TRBV2 and TRBJ1-4; 8 positions agree with TRBD1. Per the germline V gene, CDR1 is SNHLY and CDR2 is FYNNEI. The trim removed 6 bases at V and 7 bases at J, leaving 19 bases unmatched. CDR3 length: 18 amino acids. The CDR3 region has the DNA TGTGCCAGCAGGACAACCGGACAGGGTGAGGGGTCAAGTGAAAAACTGTTTTTT. Its protein is CASRTTGQGEGSSEKLFF.

The J gene is TRBJ2-3, the V gene TRBV5-1; possibly TRBD1 or TRBD2 for D (5 bases each). The V and J ends lost 0 bases and 10 bases respectively, with 12 bases between them. Germline V lookup: CDR1 SGHRS, CDR2 YFSETQ. This CDR3 is built from 13 residues. The CDR3 reads CASSLGLGDPQYF. For the CDR3, the DNA is TGCGCCAGCAGCTTGGGTTTGGGGGATCCGCAGTATTTT. Full variable domain (missing parts from reference TRBV5-1 and TRBJ2-3): KAGVTQTPRYLIKTRGQQVTLSCSPISGHRSVSWYQQTPGQGLQFLFEYFSETQRNKGNFPGRFSGRQFSNSRSEMNVSTLELGDSALYLCASSLGLGDPQYFGPGTRLTVL.

This clonotype came up a few times. The chain has TRBV6-5 and TRBJ2-5; either TRBD1 or TRBD2 may supply D (5 bases each). V lost 6 bases to trimming and J lost 4 bases, with 9 bases between them. CDR3 length: 12 amino acids. Germline loops: CDR1 MNHEY, CDR2 SVGAGI. This chain's CDR3 is CASSHGAETQYF. The CDR3 DNA follows: TGTGCCAGCAGCCACGGGGCAGAGACCCAGTACTTC.

The sample holds a few counts of this clonotype. The V gene is TRBV18, the J gene TRBJ1-5, with a weak D call TRBD1 (5 bases). Trimming removed 1 base from V and 5 bases from J, with 18 bases in between. Per germline, CDR1 KGHSH and CDR2 LQKENI. This CDR3 is built from 17 residues. The CDR3 reads CASSPRALTVGDQPQHF. The CDR3 DNA is TGTGCCAGCTCACCACGGGCCCTGACAGTCGGGGATCAGCCCCAGCATTTT.

This chain uses TRBV28 with TRBJ1-5; a possible D gene is TRBD1 (6 bases). This CDR3 is built from 17 residues. Germline lookup yields CDR1 MDHEN and CDR2 SYDVKM. V was trimmed by 5 bases and J by 5 bases, leaving 22 bases between them. The CDR3 DNA follows: TGTGCCAGCAGTGCGGGCGGGCAGGGGATGTTGGATCAGCCCCAGCATTTT. This encodes CASSAGGQGMLDQPQHF.

The chain couples TRBV4-1 to TRBJ2-2; no definite D call. The V end lost 1 base, the J end lost 4 bases, and 10 bases lay between the germline ends. The CDR3 runs 15 residues. Germline values: CDR1 MGHRA, CDR2 YSYEKL. The CDR3, as DNA: TGCGCCAGCAGCCAAGTGAGGATTGGCACCGGGGAGCTGTTTTTT. Protein product: CASSQVRIGTGELFF.

J is TRBJ1-2 and V is TRBV12-3 or TRBV12-4, with 7 bases aligning to TRBD1. This CDR3 region has 12 residues. V shed 6 bases and J 12 bases; nucleotides not matched to a gene: 10. The chain's CDR3 is CASSRTGYGDTF. CDR3 bases: TGTGCCAGCAGCAGGACAGGATATGGTGACACCTTC.

There are a few counts of this clonotype. The DNA for the CDR3 is TGCGCCAGCAGCCAAGATCAGGAGACCGATAGCTCCTACGAGCAGTACTTC. It encodes CASSQDQETDSSYEQYF. This sequence joins TRBV4-3 and TRBJ2-7; no clear D. The CDR3 contains 17 residues. Trimming took 0 bases from V and 0 from J, leaving 15 bases between them. Per the germline V gene, CDR1 is LGHNA and CDR2 is YSLEER.

The chain uses TRBV29-1 and TRBJ2-7, with D maybe TRBD2 (6 bases). The germline V gene has CDR1 SQVTM and CDR2 ANQGSEA. The CDR3 contains 12 residues. The V end was cut by 6 bases, the J end by 5 bases, with 14 bases between. CDR3 bases: TGCAGCGTCATTCGGAGGGCTAACGAGCAGTACTTC. This encodes CSVIRRANEQYF.

J is TRBJ1-1 and V is TRBV25-1; weak D call: TRBD1 (5 bases). Germline V gene sequence: CDR1 MGHDK, CDR2 SYGVNS. Deletions cut 6 bases from V and 4 bases from J, with 18 bases between. The CDR3 has 15 amino acids. For the CDR3, the DNA is TGTGCCAGCAGATCTCGGGAGGGGTGGGCCACTGAAGCTTTCTTT. Translated: CASRSREGWATEAFF.

This clonotype showed up many times. The chain employs TRBV5-1 and TRBJ2-2, with 8 bases matching TRBD1. V was clipped by 0 bases and J by 5 bases; unmatched bases: 3. The germline V gene has CDR1 SGHRS and CDR2 YFSETQ. This CDR3 region has 15 residues. CDR3 loop: CASSLGDRFTGELFF. The DNA for the CDR3 is TGCGCCAGCAGCTTGGGGGACAGGTTTACCGGGGAGCTGTTTTTT.

This clonotype was observed a handful of times. The chain recombines TRBV4-2 with TRBJ2-7; TRBD1 matches 8 bases. After removal of 0 bases from V and 12 bases from J, the junction contained 7 bases not matched to a gene. This CDR3 is 13 amino acids long. Germline V CDR1 and CDR2: LGHNA, YNFKEQ. CDR3 bases: TGTGCCAGCAGCCAAGATTTGTCCGGACAGGGGTACTTC. This codes for CASSQDLSGQGYF.

The table lists this clonotype with a few counts. The chain links TRBV6-5 to TRBJ1-5; 8 bases map to TRBD1. Germline V lookup: CDR1 MNHEY, CDR2 SVGAGI. The length of the CDR3 is 18 residues. Trimming cost V 0 bases and J 0 bases; bases outside gene matches: 7. The CDR3 region is CASSYSDRVGYSNQPQHF. CDR3 nucleotides: TGTGCCAGCAGTTACTCGGACAGGGTCGGGTATAGCAATCAGCCCCAGCATTTT.

This clonotype came up many times. The chain joins TRBV7-9 to TRBJ2-3; weak D call: TRBD2 (6 bases). The CDR3 is 15 amino acids. V was shortened by 1 base and J by 4 bases, with 12 bases between the two germline ends. Germline loops: CDR1 SEHNR, CDR2 FQNEAQ (reference sequence). The CDR3 loop is CASSLVYGSADTQYF. CDR3 nucleotide sequence: TGTGCCAGCAGCTTAGTGTACGGGAGTGCAGATACGCAGTATTTT.

This clonotype has a handful of counts. V usage is TRBV27 and J usage is TRBJ2-1, with D hard to call. Germline V gives CDR1 MNHEY, CDR2 SMNVEV (reference sequence). The CDR3 runs to 14 residues. Between the trimmed V and J ends, which lost 5 bases and 0 bases, there was a span of 8 bases. The CDR3 DNA sequence: TGTGCCAGCAGTGCGATGGGCTCCTACAATGAGCAGTTCTTC. Translating gives CASSAMGSYNEQFF.

CDR3 amino acids: CASSYGQGSEKLFF. The CDR3 DNA is TGTGCCAGCAGTTACGGCCAGGGGTCCGAAAAACTGTTTTTT. The genes are TRBV6-5 and TRBJ1-4; D is perhaps TRBD1 (6 bases). V lost 2 bases and J 8 bases, leaving 12 bases between the germline ends. Per germline, CDR1 MNHEY and CDR2 SVGAGI. CDR3 length: 14 amino acids.

The chain couples TRBV28 to TRBJ1-5; possibly TRBD1 for D (6 bases). V was clipped by 2 bases and J by 15 bases, with 14 bases between them. CDR3 length: 12 residues. Germline CDR1 and CDR2: MDHEN and SYDVKM. This chain's CDR3 is CASSLERTAGHF. In DNA form, the CDR3 reads TGTGCCAGCAGTTTAGAGCGGACAGCCGGGCATTTT.

The chain has TRBV9 and TRBJ2-5; 11 bases fit TRBD2. Germline V gene sequence: CDR1 SGDLS, CDR2 YYNGEE. Trimming at V came to 4 bases and at J to 5 bases, leaving 4 bases not matched to a gene. CDR3 length: 14 residues. CDR3 loop: CASSPRLAGETQYF. CDR3 sequence (DNA): TGTGCCAGCAGCCCGCGACTAGCGGGGGAGACCCAGTACTTC.

This clonotype was seen only a few times. The genes are TRBV5-4 and TRBJ1-2; maybe TRBD1 (5 bases). The V gene's germline CDR1 is SGHNT and CDR2 YYREEE (reference sequence). V dropped 4 bases and J dropped 6 bases, with 10 bases sitting between them. The CDR3 totals 12 residues. CDR3 sequence: CASSPQGHGYTF. CDR3 DNA sequence: TGTGCCAGCAGCCCGCAGGGACATGGCTACACCTTC.

This clonotype was detected only a few times. J is TRBJ2-4 and V is TRBV28; 9 bases agree with TRBD2. The CDR3 runs to 15 residues. V shed 4 bases and J 9 bases; nucleotides not matched to a gene: 10. Germline V gives CDR1 MDHEN, CDR2 SYDVKM. The CDR3 loop is CASSSSAGGLFIQYF. CDR3 bases: TGTGCCAGCAGTTCCTCGGCGGGAGGGCTCTTCATTCAGTACTTC.

This clonotype has ten or more counts. The gene calls are TRBV14 and TRBJ2-5; no clear D. Germline V lookup: CDR1 SGHDN, CDR2 FVKESK. The CDR3 consists of 16 residues. V lost 3 bases and J 3 bases, leaving 17 bases between the germline ends. The CDR3 spells CASSQLVNKKKETQYF. The CDR3 DNA follows: TGTGCCAGCAGCCAGTTGGTAAACAAGAAAAAAGAGACCCAGTACTTC.

Many counts were recorded for this clonotype. The chain is built from TRBV7-8 and TRBJ2-7; 7 nucleotides agree with TRBD2. V lost 8 bases and J lost 6; bases outside the gene matches: 4. The germline V gene encodes CDR1 SGHVS and CDR2 FQNEAQ. The CDR3 is 11 amino acids. DNA for the CDR3: TGTGCCAGCGGGTTAGCGGGCGAGCAGTACTTC. This translates into CASGLAGEQYF.

This clonotype was seen repeatedly, ten times or more. This chain connects TRBV28 to TRBJ2-7, with a weak D call TRBD2 (5 bases). CDR1 is MDHEN and CDR2 is SYDVKM in the germline V gene. Deletions cut 10 bases from V and 7 bases from J, with 17 bases between. The length of the CDR3 is 12 residues. CDR3: CATSGVDEEQYF. Here the CDR3 DNA reads TGTGCCACTTCCGGGGTAGATGAAGAGCAGTACTTC.

The CDR3 loop is CASSFEGRTDTQYF. Written as DNA, the CDR3 is TGTGCCAGCAGCTTTGAAGGGAGGACAGATACGCAGTATTTT. The J gene is TRBJ2-3, the V gene TRBV7-9; possible D gene TRBD2, 6 bases. Looked up from germline, CDR1 is SEHNR and CDR2 is FQNEAQ (reference sequence). Trimming removed 3 bases at V and 3 bases at J, with 10 bases between. This CDR3 has 14 residues.